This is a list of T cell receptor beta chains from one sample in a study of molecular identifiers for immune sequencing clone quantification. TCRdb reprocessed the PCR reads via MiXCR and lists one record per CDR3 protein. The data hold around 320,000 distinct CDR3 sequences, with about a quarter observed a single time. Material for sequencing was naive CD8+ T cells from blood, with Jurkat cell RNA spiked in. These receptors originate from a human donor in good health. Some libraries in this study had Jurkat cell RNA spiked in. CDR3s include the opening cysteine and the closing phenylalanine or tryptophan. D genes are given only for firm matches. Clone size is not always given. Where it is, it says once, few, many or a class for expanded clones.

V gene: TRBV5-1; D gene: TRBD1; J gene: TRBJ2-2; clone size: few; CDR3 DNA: TGCGCCAGCAGATCACCTGGGACAGGGTACACCGGGGAGCTGTTTTTT; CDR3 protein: CASRSPGTGYTGELFF
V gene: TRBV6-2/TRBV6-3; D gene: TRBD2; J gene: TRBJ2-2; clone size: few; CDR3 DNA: TGTGCCAGCCAAACACCGGGACTAGCTTTCACCGGGGAGCTGTTTTTT; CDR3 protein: CASQTPGLAFTGELFF
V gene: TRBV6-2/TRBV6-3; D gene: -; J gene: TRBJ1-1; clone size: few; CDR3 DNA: TGTGCCACCCAGTTGGGGGGGACTGAAGCTTTCTTT; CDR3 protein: CATQLGGTEAFF
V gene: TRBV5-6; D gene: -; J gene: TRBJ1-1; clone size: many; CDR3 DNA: TGTGCCAGCAGTCGACGACAGAAAATGAACACTGAAGCTTTCTTT; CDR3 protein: CASSRRQKMNTEAFF
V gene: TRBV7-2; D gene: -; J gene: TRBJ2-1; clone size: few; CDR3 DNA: TGTGCCAGCAGCTTAGAAATTGGGGGGTATGAGCAGTTCTTC; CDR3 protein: CASSLEIGGYEQFF
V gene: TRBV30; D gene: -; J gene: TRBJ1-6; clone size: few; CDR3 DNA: TGTGCCTGGAGTGCCTCAAATAATTCACCCCTCCACTTT; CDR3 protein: CAWSASNNSPLHF
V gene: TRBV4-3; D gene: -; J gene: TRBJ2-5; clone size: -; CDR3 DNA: TGCGCCAGCAGCCAAGGATACAGGGCTAGGGAGACCCAGTACTTC; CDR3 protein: CASSQGYRARETQYF
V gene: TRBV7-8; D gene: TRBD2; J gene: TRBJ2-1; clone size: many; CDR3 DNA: TGTGCCAGCAGCATATCCGGGACTAGCGGGAATGATGAGCAGTTCTTC; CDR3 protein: CASSISGTSGNDEQFF
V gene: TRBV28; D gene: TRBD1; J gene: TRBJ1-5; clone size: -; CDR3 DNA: TGTGCCAGCAGTTCGACAGGGGGCTTTAATCAGCCCCAGCATTTT; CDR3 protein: CASSSTGGFNQPQHF
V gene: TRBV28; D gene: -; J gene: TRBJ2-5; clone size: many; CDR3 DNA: TGTGCCAGCAGTGAGGACTGGACGACAGAGACCCAGTACTTC; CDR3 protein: CASSEDWTTETQYF
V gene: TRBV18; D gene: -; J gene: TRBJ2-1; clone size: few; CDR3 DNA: TGTGCCAGCTCACCATCAGGGCCTTACAATGAGCAGTTCTTC; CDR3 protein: CASSPSGPYNEQFF
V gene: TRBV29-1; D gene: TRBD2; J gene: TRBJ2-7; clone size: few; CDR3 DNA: TGCGGCGTTGAAGGCGGACTAGCGGGGGAGGGCGAGCAGTACTTC; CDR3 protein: CGVEGGLAGEGEQYF
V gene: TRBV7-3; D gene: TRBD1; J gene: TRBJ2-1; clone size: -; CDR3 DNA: TGTGCCAGCAGCTCCACAGGGGGCTACAATGAGCAGCTCTTC; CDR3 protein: CASSSTGGYNEQLF
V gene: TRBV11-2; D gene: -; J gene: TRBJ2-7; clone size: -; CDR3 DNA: TGTGCCAGCAGCCCACTCATAGATTCGGGGGAGCAGTACTTC; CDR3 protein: CASSPLIDSGEQYF
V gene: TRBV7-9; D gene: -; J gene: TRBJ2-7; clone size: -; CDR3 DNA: TGTGCCAGCAGCCCAGTGGTCCCGCCCTACGAGCAGTACTTC; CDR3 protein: CASSPVVPPYEQYF
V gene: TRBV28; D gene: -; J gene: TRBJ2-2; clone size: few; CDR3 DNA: TGTGCCAGCAGTTCCGGGCTTGGCACCGGGGAGCTGTTTTTT; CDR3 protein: CASSSGLGTGELFF